This is a list of T cell receptor beta chains from one sample in a study of blood T cells in healthy people across ages. TCRdb processed the 5' RACE reads anew with MiXCR; each CDR3 protein has one entry. The sample lists fewer than 800,000 distinct CDR3 sequences, 20% to 25% occurring once. Sequencing used blood. These receptors were obtained from a man in his 70s in good health. CDR3s include the opening cysteine and the closing phenylalanine or tryptophan. Each record gives: J gene, clone size, V gene, D gene, CDR3 DNA, CDR3 protein. A D gene is named only where the DNA matches it firmly. Where a row states a size, it is once, few, many or the class of an expanded clone; other rows omit it.

J: TRBJ2-5; size: many; V: TRBV7-9; D: TRBD1; DNA: TGTGCCAGCGGACAGGGGGCTGGAGAGACCCAGTACTTC; CDR3: CASGQGAGETQYF
J: TRBJ2-7; size: NA; V: TRBV6-6; D: NA; DNA: TGTGCCAGCAGTTCCGGGACTCTCGAGCAGTACTTC; CDR3: CASSSGTLEQYF
J: TRBJ1-3; size: NA; V: TRBV20-1; D: TRBD1; DNA: TGCAGTGCTCTGGACAGGGACCTCCTCTCTGGAAACACCATATATTTT; CDR3: CSALDRDLLSGNTIYF
J: TRBJ2-1; size: few; V: TRBV29-1; D: TRBD1; DNA: TGCAGCACCCACAGGGGGCTGGATGAGCAGTTCTTC; CDR3: CSTHRGLDEQFF
J: TRBJ2-1; size: few; V: TRBV7-9; D: NA; DNA: TGTGCCAGCACCCAGAGGGATGAGCAGTTCTTC; CDR3: CASTQRDEQFF
J: TRBJ2-5; size: many; V: TRBV9; D: TRBD2; DNA: TGTGCCAGCAGCGTAGTGGGACTACCTCAAGAGACCCAGTACTTC; CDR3: CASSVVGLPQETQYF
J: TRBJ2-3; size: few; V: TRBV20-1; D: NA; DNA: TGCAGTGCAGGAGGGGTTACTAGCACAGATACGCAGTATTTT; CDR3: CSAGGVTSTDTQYF
J: TRBJ2-5; size: few; V: TRBV12-5; D: NA; DNA: TGTGCTAGTGGTTTTAACGGAGAGACCCAGTACTTC; CDR3: CASGFNGETQYF
J: TRBJ2-3; size: NA; V: TRBV7-2; D: TRBD2; DNA: TGTGCCAGCAGCTCTCCTAGCGGGGGGGGCACAGATACGCAGTATTTT; CDR3: CASSSPSGGGTDTQYF
J: TRBJ1-2; size: NA; V: TRBV28; D: NA; DNA: TGTGCCAGCAGTTTAGTGTCGCCTGGACAGATCCTCTTC; CDR3: CASSLVSPGQILF
J: TRBJ1-1; size: NA; V: TRBV20-1; D: NA; DNA: TGCAGTGCTAGGAGGGGGGATTCTGAAGCTTTCTTT; CDR3: CSARRGDSEAFF
J: TRBJ2-1; size: NA; V: TRBV18; D: NA; DNA: TGTGCCAGCTCCCCGGCAGGCCCTTCGAGCTACAATGAGCAGTTCTTC; CDR3: CASSPAGPSSYNEQFF
J: TRBJ2-2; size: few; V: TRBV15; D: TRBD1; DNA: TGTGCCACCAGCAGAGATCTCGGGACAGCGAACACCGGGGAGCTGTTTTTT; CDR3: CATSRDLGTANTGELFF
J: TRBJ2-1; size: NA; V: TRBV20-1; D: NA; DNA: TGCAGTGCTAGATGGGGGTATGAGCAGTTCTTC; CDR3: CSARWGYEQFF
J: TRBJ1-2; size: many; V: TRBV29-1; D: NA; DNA: TGCAGCGTTGATGGGGGAGCACTTAACTATGGCTACACCTTC; CDR3: CSVDGGALNYGYTF
J: TRBJ2-3; size: NA; V: TRBV29-1; D: NA; DNA: TGCAGCGTTGGAGTAGCCCCAGATACGCAGTATTTT; CDR3: CSVGVAPDTQYF
J: TRBJ2-3; size: few; V: TRBV20-1; D: NA; DNA: TGCAGCGCTACCGGGACAGATACGCAGTATTTT; CDR3: CSATGTDTQYF
J: TRBJ1-1; size: NA; V: TRBV12-3/TRBV12-4; D: NA; DNA: TGTGCCAGCAGTTTAGGGGGTAGGGCTGAAGCTTTCTTT; CDR3: CASSLGGRAEAFF
J: TRBJ2-5; size: few; V: TRBV5-1; D: TRBD2; DNA: TGCGCCAGCAGCCTCAGACTAGCGGGAGGGCCGGGTGAGACCCAGTACTTC; CDR3: CASSLRLAGGPGETQYF
J: TRBJ1-5; size: few; V: TRBV24-1; D: NA; DNA: TGTGCCACTCCCGGCTCGCCCCAGCATTTT; CDR3: CATPGSPQHF
J: TRBJ2-1; size: NA; V: TRBV3-1; D: NA; DNA: TGTGCCAGCAGCCGCATCTGGGGAGGATCCTACAATGAGCAGTTCTTC; CDR3: CASSRIWGGSYNEQFF
J: TRBJ2-6; size: few; V: TRBV6-2/TRBV6-3; D: NA; DNA: TGTGCCAGCAGTTACTCCGTAGCCTACTCTGGGGCCAACGTCCTGACTTTC; CDR3: CASSYSVAYSGANVLTF
J: TRBJ2-3; size: few; V: TRBV6-6; D: NA; DNA: TGTGCCAGCAGTTACTCTGCACTAGGAGATACGCAGTATTTT; CDR3: CASSYSALGDTQYF
J: TRBJ2-6; size: many; V: TRBV29-1; D: TRBD2; DNA: TGCAGCGTTGAAGACAGGGGACTAGCGGGATCTGGGGCCAACGTCCTGACTTTC; CDR3: CSVEDRGLAGSGANVLTF
J: TRBJ1-1; size: NA; V: TRBV6-1; D: TRBD1; DNA: TGTGCCAGCGAACAGGGGGCGCGAACTGAAGCTTTCTTT; CDR3: CASEQGARTEAFF
J: TRBJ2-7; size: many; V: TRBV7-2; D: NA; DNA: TGTGCCAGCAGCCGGGACGCGGAGACAGGAAATAAGCAGTACTTC; CDR3: CASSRDAETGNKQYF
J: TRBJ2-5; size: NA; V: TRBV11-2; D: TRBD1; DNA: TGTGCCAGCAGCAAATGGACAGGGAAAATCCAAGAGACCCAGTACTTC; CDR3: CASSKWTGKIQETQYF
J: TRBJ2-2; size: NA; V: TRBV3-1; D: NA; DNA: TGTGCCAGCAGCCCGAGAAGGGCGGGCGGGGAGCTGTTTTTT; CDR3: CASSPRRAGGELFF
J: TRBJ2-7; size: NA; V: TRBV29-1; D: TRBD1; DNA: TGCAGCGTGGGACAGGGGGCGAACGAGCAGTACTTC; CDR3: CSVGQGANEQYF
J: TRBJ2-2; size: NA; V: TRBV5-1; D: TRBD1; DNA: TGCGCCACCCAAGAAACTGGGACAGGGAAGGCCGGGGAGCTGTTTTTT; CDR3: CATQETGTGKAGELFF
J: TRBJ2-1; size: few; V: TRBV12-3/TRBV12-4; D: NA; DNA: TGTGCCAGCAGTTCGACTACCAACAATGAGCAGTTCTTC; CDR3: CASSSTTNNEQFF
J: TRBJ2-3; size: few; V: TRBV20-1; D: TRBD2; DNA: TGCAGTGCTAGAGATGGACTAGCGGGCTCGTGGGATACGCAGTATTTT; CDR3: CSARDGLAGSWDTQYF
J: TRBJ2-3; size: NA; V: TRBV4-3; D: NA; DNA: TGCGCCAGCAGCCAAGAGAAAGGGCCATGGGATACGCAGTATTTT; CDR3: CASSQEKGPWDTQYF
J: TRBJ2-5; size: few; V: TRBV2; D: NA; DNA: TGTGCCAGCAGTGCAAACAGGCCTCAAGAGACCCAGTACTTC; CDR3: CASSANRPQETQYF
J: TRBJ2-1; size: few; V: TRBV7-9; D: NA; DNA: TGTGCCAGCAGCTTAGGAAGGGTTAGCTCCTACAATGAGCAGTTCTTC; CDR3: CASSLGRVSSYNEQFF
J: TRBJ2-3; size: many; V: TRBV28; D: TRBD2; DNA: TGTGCCAGCAGTCCCGGACTAGCGGGAGACACAGATACGCAGTATTTT; CDR3: CASSPGLAGDTDTQYF